This T cell receptor (beta chain) was sequenced in a study of T-cell reconstitution after alpha-beta-depleted transplantation in children. Ten or more counts support this clonotype. This sample's TCRbeta library carried unique molecular identifier barcodes. Each CDR3 protein is one row after TCRdb ran MiXCR on the PCR reads. The sample yields 190,000 or so distinct CDR3 sequences, roughly 15% seen once. Germline-derived CDR1 and CDR2 are SQVTM and ANQGSEA. This CDR3 comprises 12 residues. V gave up 4 bases and J gave up 3 bases; unmatched junction bases: 3. Sequenced material: PBMCs from the stem cell graft donor, taken from the stem cell graft. The chain joins TRBV29-1 to TRBJ2-7, with 7 bases that match TRBD2. The clonotype originates from a human donor who donated a stem cell graft to a child with acute lymphoblastic leukemia. CDR3 coding DNA: TGCAGCGTTGTGGGAGGGAGCTACGAGCAGTACTTC. Translating it yields CSVVGGSYEQYF.